This section outlines one T cell receptor (beta chain) sequence together with its context. The entry originates in a study of shared clonotypes between healthy human individuals. Both subsets, CD45RA+ naive and CD45RA-negative memory, were split from the CD4+ cells. Assay: immunoSEQ multiplex PCR; the TCRdb copy retains only in-frame clones and omits some. Among about 990,000 clones listed, 75% to 85% were seen once. V was clipped by 5 bases and J by 0 bases, with 17 bases between them. The CDR3 consists of 15 residues. CDR1 is GTSNPN, CDR2 SVGIG, per germline (reference sequence). The sequenced material came from memory CD4+ T cells from PBMCs. The subset denotes: CD45RA-negative fraction. The receptor was isolated from a man younger than 35 in good health. Some clones in this sample may be carry-over from other donors' samples. This chain connects TRBV30 to TRBJ2-7; maybe TRBD2 (5 bases). The CDR3 loop is CAWGKARDSSYEQYF. In nucleotides, the CDR3 is TGTGCCTGGGGGAAAGCGAGGGATAGCTCCTACGAGCAGTACTTC.